Listed below are T cell receptor beta chains from one sample, sequenced in a study of OX40 agonist ivuxolimab in advanced cancers. TCRdb keeps only in-frame clones here, not all; method: immunoSEQ multiplex PCR. Found here are about 86,000 clones, 70% to 90% of them singletons; the top ten hold approximately 1.5%. The specimen was CD4+ or CD8+ T cells sorted from blood, collected in a trial of the OX40 agonist ivuxolimab. All receptors come from an adult with an advanced solid tumor such as melanoma, head and neck, liver or kidney cancer. CDR3s include the opening cysteine and the closing phenylalanine or tryptophan. The D gene is left open where the match is weak. Clone sizes are given selectively: once, few, many, or a class where the clone is expanded.

>TRBJ1-2|TRBD1|TRBV5-6|NA
TGTGCCAGCAGCTTCATGAGACAGGGGTCTTGGGACTATGGCTACACCTTC
CASSFMRQGSWDYGYTF
>TRBJ2-3|NA|TRBV5-6|NA
TGTGCCAGCAGTAGGGGCGGGGCCACAGATACGCAGTATTTT
CASSRGGATDTQYF
>TRBJ2-1|NA|TRBV19|NA
TGTGCCAGTAGTTGGCTGCAGTTTAATGAGCAGTTCTTC
CASSWLQFNEQFF
>TRBJ1-2|NA|TRBV28|NA
TGTGCCAGCAGTTCCATCCTCCAAAAGAGCCATTCTAACTATGGCTACACCTTC
CASSSILQKSHSNYGYTF
>TRBJ2-5|TRBD2|TRBV28|NA
TGTGCCAGCAGTTTTATGGGGAGCGGGAGGCAGACCCAGTACTTC
CASSFMGSGRQTQYF
>TRBJ2-2|TRBD2|TRBV23-1|once
TGCGCCAGCAGTCAATCACCTACCCCGGGACTAGCGGGTTACACCGGGGAGCTGTTTTTT
CASSQSPTPGLAGYTGELFF
>TRBJ2-2|NA|TRBV12-2|NA
TGTGCAAGTCGCCGGACAGGGAGTCGCACCGGGGAGCTGTTTTTT
CASRRTGSRTGELFF
>TRBJ1-3|NA|TRBV5-5|NA
TGTGCCAGCAGCTTTCCCGGGAGGGCTGGAAACACCATATATTTT
CASSFPGRAGNTIYF
>TRBJ1-1|TRBD1|TRBV6-5|NA
TGTGCCAGCAGTCGGACAGGAACTAACACTGAAGCTTTCTTT
CASSRTGTNTEAFF
>TRBJ1-5|NA|TRBV28|NA
TGTGCCAGCAGTTTATCCCTAGGAGGGCGACCCCAGCATTTT
CASSLSLGGRPQHF
>TRBJ1-2|NA|TRBV28|NA
TGTGCCAGCACTAACCCAGGGGTGAACAACTATGGCTACACCTTC
CASTNPGVNNYGYTF
>TRBJ1-6|NA|TRBV11-2|NA
TGTGCCAGCAGCCTCCTCCGGGGCTCGGGGTCACCCCTCCACTTT
CASSLLRGSGSPLHF
>TRBJ2-1|TRBD1|TRBV2|once
TGTGCCAGCAGTGGATTGTGGTATGTGACAGGGGCTTACAATGAGCAGTTCTTC
CASSGLWYVTGAYNEQFF
>TRBJ1-1|NA|TRBV19|NA
TGTGCCAGTAGTATAGATCGGGAGTGGGGTAACACTGAAGCTTTCTTT
CASSIDREWGNTEAFF
>TRBJ2-6|NA|TRBV19|NA
TGTGCCAGTAGTACTTCTGGGGCCAACGTCCTGACTTTC
CASSTSGANVLTF
>TRBJ1-1|NA|TRBV5-1|NA
TGCGCCAGCAGCTCTCCGGACCGAGCACTGAACACTGAAGCTTTCTTT
CASSSPDRALNTEAFF
>TRBJ2-1|NA|TRBV7-8|NA
TGTGCCAGCAGCTTTGGGATTAACAATGAGCAGTTCTTC
CASSFGINNEQFF
>TRBJ2-7|NA|TRBV7-9|NA
TGTGCCAGCAGCTCCCTCTACGAGCAGTACTTC
CASSSLYEQYF
>TRBJ1-2|TRBD1|TRBV6-1|NA
TGTGCCAGCAGTTTCCAGGGACAGGGAGGGGGCTACACCTTC
CASSFQGQGGGYTF
>TRBJ2-2|NA|TRBV9|NA
TGTGCCAGCAGCGTAGTAAACGGGGAGCTGTTTTTT
CASSVVNGELFF
>TRBJ2-4|TRBD1|TRBV29-1|NA
TGCAGCGTGGTATACAGGGGGTCGGACATTCAGTACTTC
CSVVYRGSDIQYF
>TRBJ2-5|NA|TRBV28|NA
TGTGCCAGCAGGTTACAGGGTCGGGAGACCCAGTACTTC
CASRLQGRETQYF
>TRBJ1-1|TRBD1|TRBV10-3|NA
TGTGCCATCAGTCTGGGTCAGGGGGGGACTGAAGCTTTCTTT
CAISLGQGGTEAFF
>TRBJ1-6|TRBD1|TRBV28|NA
TGTGCCAGCAGTTCGACAACAGGGGCTAGGTTGGCCCTCCACTTT
CASSSTTGARLALHF
>TRBJ2-1|NA|TRBV5-1|NA
TGCGCCAGCAGCTTGATAGCCTACAATGAGCAGTTCTTC
CASSLIAYNEQFF